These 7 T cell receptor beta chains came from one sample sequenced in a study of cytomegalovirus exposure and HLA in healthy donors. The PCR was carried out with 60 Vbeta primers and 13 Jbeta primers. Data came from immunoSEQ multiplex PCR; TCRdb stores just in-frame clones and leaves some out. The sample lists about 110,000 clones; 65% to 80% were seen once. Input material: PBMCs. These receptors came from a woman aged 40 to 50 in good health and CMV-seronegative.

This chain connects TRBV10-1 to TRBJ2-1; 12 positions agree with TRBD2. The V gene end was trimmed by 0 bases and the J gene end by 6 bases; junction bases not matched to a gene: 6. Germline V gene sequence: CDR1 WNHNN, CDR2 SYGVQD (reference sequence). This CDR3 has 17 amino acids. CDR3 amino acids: CASSESVASGRANEQFF. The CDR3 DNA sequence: TGCGCCAGCAGTGAGTCAGTGGCTAGCGGGAGGGCCAATGAGCAGTTCTTC.

The CDR3 here is CASSQDRDNQPQHF. CDR3 coding DNA: TGTGCCAGCTCACAAGACAGGGACAATCAGCCCCAGCATTTT. V usage is TRBV18 and J usage is TRBJ1-5; 7 bases line up with TRBD1. Germline assignment: CDR1 KGHSH and CDR2 LQKENI. This CDR3 contains 14 residues. The V segment lost 4 bases and the J segment 3 bases; nucleotides outside the gene matches: 3.

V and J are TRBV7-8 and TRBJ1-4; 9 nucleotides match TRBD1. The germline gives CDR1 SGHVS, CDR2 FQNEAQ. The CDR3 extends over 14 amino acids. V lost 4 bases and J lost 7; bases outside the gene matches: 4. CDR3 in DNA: TGTGCCAGCAGCTGGGACAGGGAGGCTGAAAAACTGTTTTTT. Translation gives CASSWDREAEKLFF. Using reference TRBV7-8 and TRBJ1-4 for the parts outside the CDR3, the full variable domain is GAGVSQSPRYKVAKRGQDVALRCDPISGHVSLFWYQQALGQGPEFLTYFQNEAQLDKSGLPSDRFFAERPEGSVSTLKIQRTQQEDSAVYLCASSWDREAEKLFFGSGTQLSVL.

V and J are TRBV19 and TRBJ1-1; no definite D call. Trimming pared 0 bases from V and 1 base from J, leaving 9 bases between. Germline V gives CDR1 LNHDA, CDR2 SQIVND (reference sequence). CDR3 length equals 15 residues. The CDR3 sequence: CASSIDGEANTEAFF. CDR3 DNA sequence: TGTGCCAGTAGTATAGATGGAGAAGCGAACACTGAAGCTTTCTTT. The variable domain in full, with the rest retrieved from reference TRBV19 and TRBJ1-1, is DGGITQSPKYLFRKEGQNVTLSCEQNLNHDAMYWYRQDPGQGLRLIYYSQIVNDFQKGDIAEGYSVSREKKESFPLTVTSAQKNPTAFYLCASSIDGEANTEAFFGQGTRLTVV.

CDR3 sequence (DNA): TGTGCCACCAGCAGACAGAACTCTGGAAACACCATATATTTT. Translation: CATSRQNSGNTIYF. This chain connects TRBV15 to TRBJ1-3; D remains ambiguous. V lost 2 bases, J lost 0 bases, and 5 bases lay in between. The germline V gene has CDR1 LNHNV and CDR2 YYDKDF (reference sequence). This CDR3 spans 14 amino acids.

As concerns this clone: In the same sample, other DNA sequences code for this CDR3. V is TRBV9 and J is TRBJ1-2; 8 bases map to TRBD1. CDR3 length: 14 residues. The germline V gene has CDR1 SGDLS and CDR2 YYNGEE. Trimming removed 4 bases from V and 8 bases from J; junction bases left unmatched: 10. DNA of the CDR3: TGTGCCAGCAGCCCTGGACAGGGTAGCTACGGCTACACCTTC. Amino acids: CASSPGQGSYGYTF. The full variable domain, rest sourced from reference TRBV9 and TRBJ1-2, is DSGVTQTPKHLITATGQRVTLRCSPRSGDLSVYWYQQSLDQGLQFLIQYYNGEERAKGNILERFSAQQFPDLHSELNLSSLELGDSALYFCASSPGQGSYGYTFGSGTRLTVV.

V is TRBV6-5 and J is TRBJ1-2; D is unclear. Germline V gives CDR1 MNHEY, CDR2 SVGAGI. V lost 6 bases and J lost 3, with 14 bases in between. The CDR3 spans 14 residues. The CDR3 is CASSPRTGYYGYTF. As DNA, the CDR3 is TGTGCCAGCAGCCCTCGGACGGGATACTATGGCTACACCTTC.